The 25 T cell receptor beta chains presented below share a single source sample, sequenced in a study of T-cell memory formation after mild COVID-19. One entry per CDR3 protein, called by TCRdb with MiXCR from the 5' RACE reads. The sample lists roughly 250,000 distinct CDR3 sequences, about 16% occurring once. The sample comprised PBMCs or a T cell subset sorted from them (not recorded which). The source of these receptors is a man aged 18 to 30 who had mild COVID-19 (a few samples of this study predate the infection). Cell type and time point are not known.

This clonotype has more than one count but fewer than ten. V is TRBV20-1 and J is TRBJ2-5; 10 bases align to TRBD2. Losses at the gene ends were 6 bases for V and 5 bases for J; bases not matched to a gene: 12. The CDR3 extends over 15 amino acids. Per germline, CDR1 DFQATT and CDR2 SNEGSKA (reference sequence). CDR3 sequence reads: CSAPWSGGVMETQYF. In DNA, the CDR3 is TGCAGTGCCCCGTGGAGCGGGGGGGTGATGGAGACCCAGTACTTC.

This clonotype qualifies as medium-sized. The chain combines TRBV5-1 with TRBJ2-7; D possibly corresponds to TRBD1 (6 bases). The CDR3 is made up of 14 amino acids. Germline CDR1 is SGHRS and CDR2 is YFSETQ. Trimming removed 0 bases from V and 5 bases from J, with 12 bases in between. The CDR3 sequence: CASSLGDTGNEQYF. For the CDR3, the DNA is TGCGCCAGCAGCTTGGGGGACACAGGGAACGAGCAGTACTTC.

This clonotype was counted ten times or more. The CDR3 spells CASSLKSTRETQYF. In nucleotides, the CDR3 is TGTGCCAGCAGCTTGAAGTCGACGAGGGAGACCCAGTACTTC. The rearrangement joins TRBV5-6 to TRBJ2-5; D gene ambiguous. Germline V gene data show CDR1 as SGHDT and CDR2 as YYEEEE. This CDR3 is 14 amino acids long. Trimming pared 1 base from V and 5 bases from J, leaving 12 bases between.

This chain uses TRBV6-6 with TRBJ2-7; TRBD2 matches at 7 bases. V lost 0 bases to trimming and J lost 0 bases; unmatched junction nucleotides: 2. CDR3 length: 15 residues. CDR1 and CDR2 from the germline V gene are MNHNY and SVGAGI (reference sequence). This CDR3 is CASSYSGRPSYEQYV. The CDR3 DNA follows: TGTGCCAGCAGTTACTCCGGGAGGCCCTCCTACGAGCAGTACGTC.

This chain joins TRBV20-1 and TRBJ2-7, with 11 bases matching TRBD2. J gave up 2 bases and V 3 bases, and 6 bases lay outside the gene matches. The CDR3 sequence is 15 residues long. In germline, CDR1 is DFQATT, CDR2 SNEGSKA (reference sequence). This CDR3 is CSARTTSGGAYEQYF. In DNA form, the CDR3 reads TGCAGTGCTAGGACCACTAGCGGGGGCGCCTACGAGCAGTACTTC.

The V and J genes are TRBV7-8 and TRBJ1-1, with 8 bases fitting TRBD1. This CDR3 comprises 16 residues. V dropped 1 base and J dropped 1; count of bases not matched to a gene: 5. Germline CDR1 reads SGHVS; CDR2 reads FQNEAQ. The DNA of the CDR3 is TGTGCCAGCAGCTTAGGACGACAGGGGTGGAACACTGAAGCTTTCTTT. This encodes CASSLGRQGWNTEAFF.

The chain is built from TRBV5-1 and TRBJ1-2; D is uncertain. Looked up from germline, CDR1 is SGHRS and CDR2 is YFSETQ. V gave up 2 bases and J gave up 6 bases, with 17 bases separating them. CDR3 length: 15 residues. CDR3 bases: TGCGCCAGCAGCTTCGGAGGCGATGGTTTAGATGGCTACACCTTC. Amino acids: CASSFGGDGLDGYTF.

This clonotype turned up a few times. The CDR3 DNA is TGTGCCAGCAGCTTAGAGGGACAGGGAGACAACATTCAGTACTTC. As protein: CASSLEGQGDNIQYF. The chain links TRBV11-2 to TRBJ2-4; 9 bases map to TRBD1. Germline V gene lookup returns CDR1 SGHAT and CDR2 FQNNGV. V lost 0 bases to trimming and J lost 7 bases; unmatched junction nucleotides: 4. The CDR3 is 15 residues long.

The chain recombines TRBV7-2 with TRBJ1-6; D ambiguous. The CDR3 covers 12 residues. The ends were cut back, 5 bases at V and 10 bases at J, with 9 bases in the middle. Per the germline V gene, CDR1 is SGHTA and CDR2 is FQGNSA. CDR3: CASSPSWSPLHF. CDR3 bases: TGTGCCAGCAGCCCCTCTTGGTCACCCCTCCACTTT.

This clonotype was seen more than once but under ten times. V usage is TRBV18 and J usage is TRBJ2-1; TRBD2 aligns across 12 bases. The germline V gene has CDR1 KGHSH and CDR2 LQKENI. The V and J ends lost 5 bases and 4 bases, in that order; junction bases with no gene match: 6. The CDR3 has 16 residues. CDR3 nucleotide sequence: TGTGCCAGCTCAGCTCCCGGGACTAGCGGGTACAATGAGCAGTTCTTC. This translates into CASSAPGTSGYNEQFF.

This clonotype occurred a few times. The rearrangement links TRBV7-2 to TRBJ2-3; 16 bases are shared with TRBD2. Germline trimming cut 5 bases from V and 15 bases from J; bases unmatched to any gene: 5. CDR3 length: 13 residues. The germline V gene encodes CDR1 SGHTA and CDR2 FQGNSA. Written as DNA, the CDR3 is TGTGCCAGCAGCGTGGGACTAGCGGGGGGGCTTTATTTT. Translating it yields CASSVGLAGGLYF.

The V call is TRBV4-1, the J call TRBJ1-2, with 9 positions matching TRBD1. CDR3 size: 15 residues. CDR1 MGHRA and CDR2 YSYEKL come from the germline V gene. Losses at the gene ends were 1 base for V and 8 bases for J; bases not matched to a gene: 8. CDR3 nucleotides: TGCGCCAGCAGCCAAGCCTCGGGACAGGGTCGGGGCTACACCTTC. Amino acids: CASSQASGQGRGYTF.

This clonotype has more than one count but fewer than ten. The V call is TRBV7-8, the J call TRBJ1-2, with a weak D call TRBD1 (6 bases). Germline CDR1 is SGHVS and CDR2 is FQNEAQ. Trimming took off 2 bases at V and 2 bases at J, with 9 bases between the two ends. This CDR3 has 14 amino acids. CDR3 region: CASSLRGENYGYTF. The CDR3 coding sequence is TGTGCCAGCAGCTTAAGGGGGGAGAACTATGGCTACACCTTC.

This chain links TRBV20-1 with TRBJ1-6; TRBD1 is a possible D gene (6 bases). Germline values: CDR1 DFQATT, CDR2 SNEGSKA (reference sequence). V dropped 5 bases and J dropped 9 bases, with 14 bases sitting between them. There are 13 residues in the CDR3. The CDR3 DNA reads TGCAGTGCTGGGCTTGAAGGGGGTTCACCCCTCCACTTT. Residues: CSAGLEGGSPLHF.

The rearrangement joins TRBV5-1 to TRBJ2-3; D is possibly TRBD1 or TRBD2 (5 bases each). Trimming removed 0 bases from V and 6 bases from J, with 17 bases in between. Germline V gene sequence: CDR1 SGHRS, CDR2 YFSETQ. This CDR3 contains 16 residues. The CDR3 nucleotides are TGCGCCAGCAGCTTGGAATCCGGGGCCGGGGAGGATACGCAGTATTTT. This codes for CASSLESGAGEDTQYF. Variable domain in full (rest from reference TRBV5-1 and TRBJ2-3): KAGVTQTPRYLIKTRGQQVTLSCSPISGHRSVSWYQQTPGQGLQFLFEYFSETQRNKGNFPGRFSGRQFSNSRSEMNVSTLELGDSALYLCASSLESGAGEDTQYFGPGTRLTVL.

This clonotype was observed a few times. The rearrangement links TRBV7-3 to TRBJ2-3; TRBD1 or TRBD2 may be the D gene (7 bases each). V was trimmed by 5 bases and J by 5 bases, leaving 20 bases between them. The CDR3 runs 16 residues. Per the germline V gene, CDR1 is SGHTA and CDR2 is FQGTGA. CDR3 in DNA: TGTGCCAGCAGCCCTCAGGACACAGGGGAGGGAGATACGCAGTATTTT. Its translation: CASSPQDTGEGDTQYF.

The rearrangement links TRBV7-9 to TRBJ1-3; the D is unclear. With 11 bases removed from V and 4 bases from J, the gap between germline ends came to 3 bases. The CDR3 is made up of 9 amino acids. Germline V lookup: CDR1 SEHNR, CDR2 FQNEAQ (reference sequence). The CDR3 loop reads CAGGNTIYF. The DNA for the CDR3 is TGTGCCGGGGGAAACACCATATATTTT.

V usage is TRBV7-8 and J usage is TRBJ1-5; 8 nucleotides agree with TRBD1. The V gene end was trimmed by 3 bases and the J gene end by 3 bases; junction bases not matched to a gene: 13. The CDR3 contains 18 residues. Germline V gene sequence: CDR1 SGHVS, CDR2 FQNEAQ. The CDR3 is CASSLDPGTGLINQPQHF. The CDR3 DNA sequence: TGTGCCAGCAGCTTGGACCCCGGGACAGGTCTAATCAATCAGCCCCAGCATTTT.

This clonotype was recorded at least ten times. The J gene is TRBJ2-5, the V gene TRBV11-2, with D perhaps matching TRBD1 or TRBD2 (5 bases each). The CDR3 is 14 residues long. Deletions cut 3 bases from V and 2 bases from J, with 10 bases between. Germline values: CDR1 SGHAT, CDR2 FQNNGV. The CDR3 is CASSLNGAQETQYF. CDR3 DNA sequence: TGTGCCAGCAGCTTGAACGGGGCTCAAGAGACCCAGTACTTC.

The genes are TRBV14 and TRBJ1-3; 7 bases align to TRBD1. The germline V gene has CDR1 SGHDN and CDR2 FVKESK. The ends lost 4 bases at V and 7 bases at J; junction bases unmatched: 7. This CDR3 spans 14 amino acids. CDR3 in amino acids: CASSPDRVLNTIYF. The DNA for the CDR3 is TGTGCCAGCAGCCCCGACAGGGTTTTGAACACCATATATTTT.

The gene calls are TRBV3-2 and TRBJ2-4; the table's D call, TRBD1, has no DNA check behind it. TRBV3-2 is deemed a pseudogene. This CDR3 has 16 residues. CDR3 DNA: TGTGCCAGCAGCCCAGGACAGGGCCTAGCCAAAAACATTCAGTACTTC. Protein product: CASSPGQGLAKNIQYF.

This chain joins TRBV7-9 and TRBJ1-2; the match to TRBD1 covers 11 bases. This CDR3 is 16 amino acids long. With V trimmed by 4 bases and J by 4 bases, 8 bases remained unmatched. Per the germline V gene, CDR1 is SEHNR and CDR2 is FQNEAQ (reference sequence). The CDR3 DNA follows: TGTGCCAGCAGCTCAGGACAGGGGGCGTTTGCCTATGGCTACACCTTC. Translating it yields CASSSGQGAFAYGYTF. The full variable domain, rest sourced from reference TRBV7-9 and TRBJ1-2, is DTGVSQNPRHKITKRGQNVTFRCDPISEHNRLYWYRQTLGQGPEFLTYFQNEAQLEKSRLLSDRFSAERPKGSFSTLEIQRTEQGDSAMYLCASSSGQGAFAYGYTFGSGTRLTVV.

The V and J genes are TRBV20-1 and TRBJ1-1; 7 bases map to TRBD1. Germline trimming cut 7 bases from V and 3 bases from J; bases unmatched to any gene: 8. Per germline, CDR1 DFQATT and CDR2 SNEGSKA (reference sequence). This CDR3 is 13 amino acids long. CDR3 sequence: CSGRQGQDTEAFF. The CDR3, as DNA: TGCAGTGGACGACAGGGTCAGGACACTGAAGCTTTCTTT.

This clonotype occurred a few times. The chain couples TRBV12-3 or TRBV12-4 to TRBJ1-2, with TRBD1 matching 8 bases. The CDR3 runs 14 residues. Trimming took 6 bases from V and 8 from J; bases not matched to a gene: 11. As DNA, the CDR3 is TGTGCCAGCAGCTACAATAGGGCAGGGGGCGGCTACACCTTC. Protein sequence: CASSYNRAGGGYTF.

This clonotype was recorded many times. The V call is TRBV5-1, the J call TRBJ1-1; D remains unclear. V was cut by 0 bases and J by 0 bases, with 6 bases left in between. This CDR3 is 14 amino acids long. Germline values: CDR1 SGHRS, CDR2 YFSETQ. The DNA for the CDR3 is TGCGCCAGCAGCTTGGAGCCGATGAACACTGAAGCTTTCTTT. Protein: CASSLEPMNTEAFF.